This TCR beta chain was identified in a study of CD8 T cells in Susac syndrome. CD8+ and CD4+ blood T cells underwent TCR beta sequencing. Multiple sclerosis controls were treatment-naive patients with stable or active relapsing-remitting disease. It was with random hexamers that roughly 0.5 to 1 ug RNA was reverse transcribed. Each CDR3 protein gets one entry after TCRdb re-called the immunoSEQ multiplex PCR reads with MiXCR. The table shows under 550,000 distinct CDR3 sequences, with approximately 85% occurring only once. The TCR sequence derives from a human donor with multiple sclerosis. Material: CD8+ T cells from PBMCs.

The CDR3 sequence: CASSLELSTQYF. In nucleotides, the CDR3 is TGCGCCAGCAGCTTGGAATTAAGTACGCAGTATTTT. J is TRBJ2-3 and V is TRBV5-1, with D hard to call. Germline values: CDR1 SGHRS, CDR2 YFSETQ. V was clipped by 0 bases and J by 8 bases, with 7 bases between them. CDR3 length: 12 amino acids.